One TCR beta chain is described in this entry. With 0 bases removed from V and 0 bases from J, the gap between germline ends came to 10 bases. From germline, CDR1 is SGDLS and CDR2 YYNGEE. This CDR3 spans 16 amino acids. These data come from a study of blood T cell repertoires in COVID-19. Study overall: COVID-19 samples collected from the United States, Italy and Spain covered acute and convalescent phases.

Only in-frame clones appear in the TCRdb table, and some are missing; sequencing was by immunoSEQ multiplex PCR. This sample has just under 85,000 clones, with around 88% found just once. The chain recombines TRBV9 with TRBJ1-3, with D possibly matching TRBD1 (5 bases). The clonotype originates from a woman aged 55-75 years with acute or convalescent COVID-19. Input material: peripheral blood. As DNA, the CDR3 is TGTGCCAGCAGCGTAGCTCTGGGGGGCTCTGGAAACACCATATATTTT. Residues: CASSVALGGSGNTIYF.